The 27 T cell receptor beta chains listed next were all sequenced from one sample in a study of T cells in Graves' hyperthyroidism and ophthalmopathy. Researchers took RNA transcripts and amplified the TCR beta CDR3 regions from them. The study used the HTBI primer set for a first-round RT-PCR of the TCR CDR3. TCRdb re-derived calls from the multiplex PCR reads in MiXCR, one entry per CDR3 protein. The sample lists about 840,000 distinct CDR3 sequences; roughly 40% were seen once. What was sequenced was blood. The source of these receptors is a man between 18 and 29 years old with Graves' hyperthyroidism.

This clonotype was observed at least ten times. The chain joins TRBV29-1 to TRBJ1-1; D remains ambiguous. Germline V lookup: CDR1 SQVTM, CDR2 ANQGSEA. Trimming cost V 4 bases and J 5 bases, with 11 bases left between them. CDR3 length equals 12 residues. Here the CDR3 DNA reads TGCAGCGTTGTAGGGCGGGGAACTGAAGCTTTCTTT. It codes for CSVVGRGTEAFF.

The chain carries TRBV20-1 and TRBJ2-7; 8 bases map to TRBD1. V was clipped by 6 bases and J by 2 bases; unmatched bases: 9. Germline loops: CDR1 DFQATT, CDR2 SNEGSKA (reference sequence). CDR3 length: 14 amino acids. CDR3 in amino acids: CSASPPQGAYEQYF. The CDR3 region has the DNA TGCAGTGCCTCCCCGCCACAGGGGGCCTACGAGCAGTACTTC.

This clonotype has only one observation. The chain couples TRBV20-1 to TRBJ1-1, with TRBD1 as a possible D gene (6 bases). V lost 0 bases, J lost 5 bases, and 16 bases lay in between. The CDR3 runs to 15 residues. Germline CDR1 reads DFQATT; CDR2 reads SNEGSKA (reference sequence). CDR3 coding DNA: TGCAGTGCTAGAGATTGGGCAGGGGCAGAGACTGAAGCTTTCTTT. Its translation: CSARDWAGAETEAFF.

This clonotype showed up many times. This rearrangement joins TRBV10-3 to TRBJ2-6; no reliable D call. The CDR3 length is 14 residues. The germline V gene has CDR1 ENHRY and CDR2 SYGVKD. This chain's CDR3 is CATGVGPGANVLTF. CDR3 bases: TGTGCGACTGGAGTAGGACCTGGGGCCAACGTCCTGACTTTC.

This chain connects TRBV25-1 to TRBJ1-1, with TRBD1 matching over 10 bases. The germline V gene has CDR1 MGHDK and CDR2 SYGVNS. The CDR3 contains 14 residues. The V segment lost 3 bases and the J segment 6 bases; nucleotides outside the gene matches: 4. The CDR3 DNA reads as TGTGCCAGCAGTGACCTGGACAGGGGGGCTGAAGCTTTCTTT. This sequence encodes CASSDLDRGAEAFF.

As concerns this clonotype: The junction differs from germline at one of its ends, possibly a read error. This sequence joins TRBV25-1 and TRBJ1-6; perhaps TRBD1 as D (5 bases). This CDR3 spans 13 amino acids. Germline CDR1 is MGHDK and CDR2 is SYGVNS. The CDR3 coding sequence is TGTGCCACCAGTCAGGGACCTAATTCACCCCTCCACTTT. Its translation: CATSQGPNSPLHF.

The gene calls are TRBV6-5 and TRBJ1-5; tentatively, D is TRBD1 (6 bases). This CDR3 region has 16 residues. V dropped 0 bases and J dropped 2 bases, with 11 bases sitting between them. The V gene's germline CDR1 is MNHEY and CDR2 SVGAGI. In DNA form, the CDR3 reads TGTGCCAGCAGTTACTCTTACAGGGTGGGCAATCAGCCCCAGCATTTT. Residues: CASSYSYRVGNQPQHF.

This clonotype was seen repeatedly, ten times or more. The CDR3 DNA is TGTGCCACCAGCAGTGAGGCCGAGCAGTACTTC. Amino acids: CATSSEAEQYF. The V and J genes are TRBV15 and TRBJ2-7; no definite D call. Deletions cut 3 bases from V and 6 bases from J, with 6 bases between. Germline V gene data show CDR1 as LNHNV and CDR2 as YYDKDF (reference sequence). This CDR3 is built from 11 residues.

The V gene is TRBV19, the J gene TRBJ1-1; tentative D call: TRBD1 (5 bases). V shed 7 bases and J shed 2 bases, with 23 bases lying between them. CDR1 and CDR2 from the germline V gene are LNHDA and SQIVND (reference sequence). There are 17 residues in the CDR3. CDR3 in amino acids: CASTLFGGTLTNTEAFF. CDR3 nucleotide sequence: TGTGCCAGTACCTTATTTGGGGGGACGTTAACCAACACTGAAGCTTTCTTT.

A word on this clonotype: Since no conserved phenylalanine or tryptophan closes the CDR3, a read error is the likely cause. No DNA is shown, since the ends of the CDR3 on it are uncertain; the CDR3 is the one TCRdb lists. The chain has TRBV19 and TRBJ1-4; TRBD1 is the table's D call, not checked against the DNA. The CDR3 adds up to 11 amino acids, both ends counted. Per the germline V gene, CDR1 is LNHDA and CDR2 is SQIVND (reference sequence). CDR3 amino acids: CASSMGGANPS.

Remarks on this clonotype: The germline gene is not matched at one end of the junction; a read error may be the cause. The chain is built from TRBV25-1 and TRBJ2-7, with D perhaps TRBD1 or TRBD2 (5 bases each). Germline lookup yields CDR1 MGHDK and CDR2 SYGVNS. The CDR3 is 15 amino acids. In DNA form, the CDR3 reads TGTGCCAGCAGTGGGACCGGGACGATTACCTACGGGCAGTACTTC. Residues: CASSGTGTITYGQYF.

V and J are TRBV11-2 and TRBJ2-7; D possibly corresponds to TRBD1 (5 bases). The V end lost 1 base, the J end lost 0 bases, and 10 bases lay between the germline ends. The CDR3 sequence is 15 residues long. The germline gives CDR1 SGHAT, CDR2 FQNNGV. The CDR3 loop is CASSLVDSPSYEQYF. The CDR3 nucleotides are TGTGCCAGCAGCTTAGTAGACAGCCCCTCCTACGAGCAGTACTTC.

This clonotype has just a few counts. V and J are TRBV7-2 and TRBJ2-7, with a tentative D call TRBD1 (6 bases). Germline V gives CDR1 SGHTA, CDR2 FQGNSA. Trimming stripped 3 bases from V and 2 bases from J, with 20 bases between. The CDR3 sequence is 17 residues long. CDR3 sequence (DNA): TGTGCCAGCAGCTTGACAGGTCAAGGGGGTTCCGCCTACGAGCAGTACTTC. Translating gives CASSLTGQGGSAYEQYF.

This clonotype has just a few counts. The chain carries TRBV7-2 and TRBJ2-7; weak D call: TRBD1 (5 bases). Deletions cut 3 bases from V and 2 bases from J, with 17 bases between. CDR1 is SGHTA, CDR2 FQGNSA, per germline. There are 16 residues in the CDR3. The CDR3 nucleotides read TGTGCCAGCAGCTTGAATGAAGCAGGGTCCACCTACGAGCAGTACTTC. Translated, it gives CASSLNEAGSTYEQYF.

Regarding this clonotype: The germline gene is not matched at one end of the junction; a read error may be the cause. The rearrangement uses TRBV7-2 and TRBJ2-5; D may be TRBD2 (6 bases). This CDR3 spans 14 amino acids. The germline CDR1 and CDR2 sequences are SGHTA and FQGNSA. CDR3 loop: CASRLDSSGETQYF. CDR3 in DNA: TGTGCCAGCAGATTAGACAGCAGCGGGGAGACCCAGTACTTC.

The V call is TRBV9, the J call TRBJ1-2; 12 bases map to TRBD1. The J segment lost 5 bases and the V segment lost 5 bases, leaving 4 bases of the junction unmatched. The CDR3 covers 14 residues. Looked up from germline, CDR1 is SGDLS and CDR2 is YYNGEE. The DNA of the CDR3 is TGTGCCAGCAGAGGGGACAGGGGGCATTATGGCTACACCTTC. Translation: CASRGDRGHYGYTF. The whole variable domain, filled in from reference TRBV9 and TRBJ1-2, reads DSGVTQTPKHLITATGQRVTLRCSPRSGDLSVYWYQQSLDQGLQFLIQYYNGEERAKGNILERFSAQQFPDLHSELNLSSLELGDSALYFCASRGDRGHYGYTFGSGTRLTVV.

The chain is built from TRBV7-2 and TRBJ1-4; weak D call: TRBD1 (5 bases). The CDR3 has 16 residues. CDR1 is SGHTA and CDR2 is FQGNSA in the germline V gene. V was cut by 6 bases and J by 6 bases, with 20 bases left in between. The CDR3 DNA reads TGTGCCAGCAGTTACTCGGGCAGGCCAGGGCATGAAAAACTGTTTTTT. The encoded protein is CASSYSGRPGHEKLFF.

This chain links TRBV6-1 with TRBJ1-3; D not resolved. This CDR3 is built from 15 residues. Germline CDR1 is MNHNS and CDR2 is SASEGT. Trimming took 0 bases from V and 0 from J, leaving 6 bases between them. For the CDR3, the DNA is TGTGCCAGCAGTGAAGCCGGGCTCTCTGGAAACACCATATATTTT. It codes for CASSEAGLSGNTIYF.

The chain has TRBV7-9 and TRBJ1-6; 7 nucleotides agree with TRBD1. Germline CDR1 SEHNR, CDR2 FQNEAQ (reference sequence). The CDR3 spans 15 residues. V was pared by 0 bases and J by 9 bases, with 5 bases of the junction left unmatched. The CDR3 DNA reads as TGTGCCAGCAGCTTAGCGTTAGGGGGCGGTTCACCCCTCCACTTT. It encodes CASSLALGGGSPLHF.

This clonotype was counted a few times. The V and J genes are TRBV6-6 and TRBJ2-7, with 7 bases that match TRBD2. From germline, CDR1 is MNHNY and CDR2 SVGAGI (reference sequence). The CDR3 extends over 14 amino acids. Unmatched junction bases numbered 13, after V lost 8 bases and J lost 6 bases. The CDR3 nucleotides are TGTGCCAGCTCCCCCGGGCGGGAGATCCTCGAGCAGTACTTC. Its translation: CASSPGREILEQYF.

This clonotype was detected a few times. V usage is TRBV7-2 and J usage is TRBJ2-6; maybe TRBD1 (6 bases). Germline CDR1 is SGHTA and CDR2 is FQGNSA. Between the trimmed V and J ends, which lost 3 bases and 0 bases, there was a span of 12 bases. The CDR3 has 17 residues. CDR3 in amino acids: CASSLAGANSGANVLTF. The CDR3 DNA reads TGTGCCAGCAGCTTGGCAGGGGCCAACTCTGGGGCCAACGTCCTGACTTTC.

The CDR3 protein is CASSYGLADPLVGELFF. The CDR3 nucleotides are TGTGCCAGCAGTTACGGTCTAGCGGATCCCCTGGTCGGGGAGCTGTTTTTT. The chain carries TRBV2 and TRBJ2-2, with TRBD2 matching 7 bases. The CDR3 sequence is 17 residues long. The germline gives CDR1 SNHLY, CDR2 FYNNEI. After removal of 5 bases from V and 7 bases from J, the junction contained 16 bases not matched to a gene.

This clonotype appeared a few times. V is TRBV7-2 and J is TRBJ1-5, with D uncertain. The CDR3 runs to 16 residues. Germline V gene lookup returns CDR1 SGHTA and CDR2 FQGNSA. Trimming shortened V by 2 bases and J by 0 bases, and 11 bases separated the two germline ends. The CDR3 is CASSLLSAYSNQPQHF. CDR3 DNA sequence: TGTGCCAGCAGCTTATTGTCAGCGTATAGCAATCAGCCCCAGCATTTT.

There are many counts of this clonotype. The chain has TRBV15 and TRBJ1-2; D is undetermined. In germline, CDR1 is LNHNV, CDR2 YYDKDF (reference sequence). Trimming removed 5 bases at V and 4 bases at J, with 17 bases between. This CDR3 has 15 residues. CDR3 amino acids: CATSPSMEGSYGYTF. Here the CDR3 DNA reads TGTGCCACCAGCCCCAGCATGGAGGGTTCCTATGGCTACACCTTC. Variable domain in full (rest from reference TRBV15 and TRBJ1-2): DAMVIQNPRYQVTQFGKPVTLSCSQTLNHNVMYWYQQKSSQAPKLLFHYYDKDFNNEADTPDNFQSRRPNTSFCFLDIRSPGLGDTAMYLCATSPSMEGSYGYTFGSGTRLTVV.

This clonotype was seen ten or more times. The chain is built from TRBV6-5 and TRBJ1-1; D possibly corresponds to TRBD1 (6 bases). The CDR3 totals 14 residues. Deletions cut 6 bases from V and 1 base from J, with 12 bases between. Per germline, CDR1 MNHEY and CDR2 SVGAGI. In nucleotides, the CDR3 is TGTGCCAGCAGACTCCAGGGGTCGAACACTGAAGCTTTCTTT. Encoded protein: CASRLQGSNTEAFF.

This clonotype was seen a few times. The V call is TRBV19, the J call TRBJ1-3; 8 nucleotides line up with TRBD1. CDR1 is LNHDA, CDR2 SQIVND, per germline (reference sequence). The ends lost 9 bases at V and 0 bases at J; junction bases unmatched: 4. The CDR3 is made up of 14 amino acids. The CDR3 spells CASRQGSSGNTIYF. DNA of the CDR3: TGTGCCAGCCGACAGGGGAGCTCTGGAAACACCATATATTTT.

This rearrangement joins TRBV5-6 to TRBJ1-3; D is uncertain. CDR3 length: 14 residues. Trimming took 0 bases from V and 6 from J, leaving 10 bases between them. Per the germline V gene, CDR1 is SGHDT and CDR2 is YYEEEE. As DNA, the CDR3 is TGTGCCAGCAGCTTGGCCGCGGGAATAAACACCATATATTTT. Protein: CASSLAAGINTIYF.